The present entry profiles one TCR beta chain with its context. An amount of RNA that ranged from 0.5 to 1 ug was reverse transcribed with random hexamers. TCRdb redid the calling of the immunoSEQ multiplex PCR reads with MiXCR, one entry per CDR3 protein. Among under 350,000 distinct CDR3 sequences listed, just over 90% were seen once. The CDR3 length is 13 residues. The V gene's germline CDR1 is SGHRS and CDR2 YFSETQ. V lost 0 bases, J lost 5 bases, and 9 bases lay in between. This sample was taken from a study of CD8 T cells in Susac syndrome. The CD8+ and CD4+ T cells were negatively isolated, with the TEMRA cells enriched by FACS.

V and J are TRBV5-1 and TRBJ2-7; D unresolved. Sequences were obtained from CD4+ T cells from PBMCs. This clonotype was obtained from a human donor with multiple sclerosis. In DNA, the CDR3 is TGCGCCAGCAGCTTGGGAAGGAGCGACGAGCAGTACTTC. Translated, it gives CASSLGRSDEQYF.